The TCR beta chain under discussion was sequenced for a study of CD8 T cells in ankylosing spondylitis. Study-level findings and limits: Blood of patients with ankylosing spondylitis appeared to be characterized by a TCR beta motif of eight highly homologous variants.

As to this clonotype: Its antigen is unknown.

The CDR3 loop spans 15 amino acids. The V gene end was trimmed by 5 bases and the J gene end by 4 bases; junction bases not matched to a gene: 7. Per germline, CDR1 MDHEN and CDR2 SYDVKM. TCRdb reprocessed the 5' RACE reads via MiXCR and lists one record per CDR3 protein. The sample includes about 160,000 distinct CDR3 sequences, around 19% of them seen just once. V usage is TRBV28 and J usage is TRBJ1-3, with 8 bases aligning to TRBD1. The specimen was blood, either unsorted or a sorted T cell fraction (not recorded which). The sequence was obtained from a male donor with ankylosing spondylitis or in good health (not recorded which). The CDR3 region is CASSPGGSRGNTIYF. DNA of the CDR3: TGTGCCAGCAGTCCAGGGGGCTCCAGAGGAAACACCATATATTTT.